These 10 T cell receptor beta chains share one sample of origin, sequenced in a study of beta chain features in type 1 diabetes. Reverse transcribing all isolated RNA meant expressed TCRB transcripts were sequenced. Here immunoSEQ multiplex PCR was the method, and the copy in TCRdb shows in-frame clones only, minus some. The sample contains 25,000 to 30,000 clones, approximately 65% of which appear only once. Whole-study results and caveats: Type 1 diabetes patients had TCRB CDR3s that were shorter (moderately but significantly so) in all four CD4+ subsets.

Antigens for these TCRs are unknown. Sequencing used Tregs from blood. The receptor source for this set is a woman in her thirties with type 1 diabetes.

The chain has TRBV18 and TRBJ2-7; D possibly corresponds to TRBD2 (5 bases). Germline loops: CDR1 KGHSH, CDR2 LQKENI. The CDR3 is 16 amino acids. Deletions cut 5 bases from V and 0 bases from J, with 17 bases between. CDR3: CASSSTGGLISYEQYF. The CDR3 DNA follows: TGTGCCAGCTCATCCACTGGCGGGCTAATCTCCTACGAGCAGTACTTC. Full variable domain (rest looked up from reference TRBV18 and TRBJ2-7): NAGVMQNPRHLVRRRGQEARLRCSPMKGHSHVYWYRQLPEEGLKFMVYLQKENIIDESGMPKERFSAEFPKEGPSILRIQQVVRGDSAAYFCASSSTGGLISYEQYFGPGTRLTVT.

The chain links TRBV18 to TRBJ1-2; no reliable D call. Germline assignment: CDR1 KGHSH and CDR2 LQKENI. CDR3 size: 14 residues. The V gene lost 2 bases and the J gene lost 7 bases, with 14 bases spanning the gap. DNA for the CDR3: TGTGCCAGCTCACCATTGGTGGGCGAAGGTGGCTACACCTTC. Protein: CASSPLVGEGGYTF.

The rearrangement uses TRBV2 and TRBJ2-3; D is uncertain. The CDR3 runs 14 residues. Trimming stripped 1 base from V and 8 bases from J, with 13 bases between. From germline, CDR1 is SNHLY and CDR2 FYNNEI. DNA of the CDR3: TGTGCCAGCAGTGAAGGGCGCGGAAGTGGTACGCAGTATTTT. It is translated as CASSEGRGSGTQYF.

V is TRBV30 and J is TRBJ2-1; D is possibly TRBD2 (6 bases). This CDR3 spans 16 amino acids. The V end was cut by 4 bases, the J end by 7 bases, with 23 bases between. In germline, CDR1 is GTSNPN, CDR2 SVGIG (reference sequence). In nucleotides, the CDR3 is TGTGCCTGGAACCCCTTCGTCGGGAGTAATGTGAATGAGCAGTTCTTC. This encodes CAWNPFVGSNVNEQFF.

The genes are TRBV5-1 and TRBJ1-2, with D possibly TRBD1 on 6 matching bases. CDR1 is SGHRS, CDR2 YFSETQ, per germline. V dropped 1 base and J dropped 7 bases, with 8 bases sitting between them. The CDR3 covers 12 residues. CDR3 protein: CASSLKQGGYTF. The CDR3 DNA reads TGCGCCAGCAGCTTGAAACAGGGTGGCTACACCTTC.

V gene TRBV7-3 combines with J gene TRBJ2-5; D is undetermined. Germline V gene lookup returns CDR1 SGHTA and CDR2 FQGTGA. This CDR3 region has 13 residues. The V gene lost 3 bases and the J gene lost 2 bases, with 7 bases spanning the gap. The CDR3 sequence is CASSFSGQETQYF. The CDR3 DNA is TGTGCCAGCAGCTTTTCAGGACAAGAGACCCAGTACTTC.

The CDR3: CASSLTGYGYTF. The DNA of the CDR3 is TGTGCCAGCAGCTTGACAGGGTATGGCTACACCTTC. The chain is built from TRBV5-6 and TRBJ1-2; perhaps TRBD1 as D (6 bases). CDR1 and CDR2 from the germline V gene are SGHDT and YYEEEE. This CDR3 is built from 12 residues. V was trimmed by 1 base and J by 5 bases, leaving 6 bases between them.

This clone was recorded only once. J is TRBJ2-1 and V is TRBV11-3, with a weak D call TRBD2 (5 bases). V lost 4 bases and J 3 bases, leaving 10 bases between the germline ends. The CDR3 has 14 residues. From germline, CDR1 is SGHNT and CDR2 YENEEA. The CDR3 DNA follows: TGTGCCAGCAGCTACGGTAGCGACTACAATGAGCAGTTCTTC. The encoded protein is CASSYGSDYNEQFF.

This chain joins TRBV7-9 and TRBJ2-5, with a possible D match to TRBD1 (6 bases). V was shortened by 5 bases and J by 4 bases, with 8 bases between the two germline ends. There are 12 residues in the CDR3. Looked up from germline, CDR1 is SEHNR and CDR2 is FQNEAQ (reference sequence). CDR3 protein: CASSQGLETQYF. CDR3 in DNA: TGTGCCAGCAGCCAGGGGCTAGAGACCCAGTACTTC.

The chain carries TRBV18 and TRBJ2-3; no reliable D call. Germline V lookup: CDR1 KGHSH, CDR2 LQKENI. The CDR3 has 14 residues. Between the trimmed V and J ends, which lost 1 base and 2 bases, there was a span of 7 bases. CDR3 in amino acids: CASSPRADTDTQYF. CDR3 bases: TGTGCCAGCTCACCACGGGCTGACACAGATACGCAGTATTTT.